These 5 T cell receptor beta chains were sequenced from one sample in a study of shared clonotypes between healthy human individuals. TCRdb's table, derived via immunoSEQ multiplex PCR, lists solely in-frame clones and lacks some. This table holds about 1.5 million clones, under 99% found once. What was sequenced was naive CD4+ T cells sorted from blood. Subset denoted: CD45RA+ positively selected. These receptors came from a man aged 30 to 45 in good health.

The chain employs TRBV20-1 and TRBJ2-7; no firm D call. This CDR3 has 10 residues. The V end lost 7 bases, the J end lost 5 bases, and 9 bases lay between the germline ends. The germline CDR1 and CDR2 sequences are DFQATT and SNEGSKA (reference sequence). The CDR3: CSGLGHEQYF. DNA of the CDR3: TGCAGTGGCCTAGGGCACGAGCAGTACTTC.

This chain joins TRBV5-1 and TRBJ1-5; no reliable D call. V was pared by 1 base and J by 0 bases, with 8 bases between. CDR3 size: 15 residues. Germline CDR1 and CDR2: SGHRS and YFSETQ. CDR3 residues: CASSLSTVSNQPQHF. In nucleotides, the CDR3 is TGCGCCAGCAGCTTGTCTACGGTTAGCAATCAGCCCCAGCATTTT.

V usage is TRBV2 and J usage is TRBJ2-7; 8 positions match TRBD2. The germline gives CDR1 SNHLY, CDR2 FYNNEI. Unmatched junction bases numbered 14, after V lost 4 bases and J lost 3 bases. The CDR3 consists of 17 residues. CDR3 sequence: CASSVPKIAGIFYEQYF. CDR3 in DNA: TGTGCCAGCAGTGTCCCAAAAATAGCGGGAATATTCTACGAGCAGTACTTC.

This clone was recorded only once. The CDR3 DNA is TGCGCCAGCAGCTTGGCCAGCCCCGGCTCTGGAAACACCATATATTTT. This sequence encodes CASSLASPGSGNTIYF. The chain couples TRBV5-1 to TRBJ1-3; no clear D gene. CDR1 SGHRS and CDR2 YFSETQ come from the germline V gene. The CDR3 loop spans 16 amino acids. V lost 0 bases to trimming and J lost 0 bases, with 10 bases between them. The full variable domain, in which reference TRBV5-1 and TRBJ1-3 provide the parts outside the CDR3, is KAGVTQTPRYLIKTRGQQVTLSCSPISGHRSVSWYQQTPGQGLQFLFEYFSETQRNKGNFPGRFSGRQFSNSRSEMNVSTLELGDSALYLCASSLASPGSGNTIYFGEGSWLTVV.

This sequence joins TRBV6-6 and TRBJ2-7; maybe TRBD1 (5 bases). The CDR3 length is 13 residues. V lost 8 bases to trimming and J lost 6 bases, with 17 bases between them. In germline, CDR1 is MNHNY, CDR2 SVGAGI (reference sequence). The CDR3 DNA follows: TGTGCCAGCGGTCATCAGGGCCGGAGCGAGCAGTACTTC. Residues: CASGHQGRSEQYF.